These T cell receptor beta chains were read from a single sample in a study of blood T cell repertoires in COVID-19. TCRdb's table, derived via immunoSEQ multiplex PCR, lists solely in-frame clones and lacks some. The sample lists approximately 530,000 clones, around 90% occurring once. Sequencing was performed on peripheral blood. The receptors here all came from a woman in her forties or fifties with COVID-19, enrolled during active disease. Both conserved end residues are part of each CDR3. The order of the fields is clone size, CDR3 length, D gene, J gene, V gene, CDR3 protein, CDR3 DNA. The D gene is left open where the match is weak. A clone size is listed for some rows: how often the clone was seen (once, few, many), or a class if it is expanded.

size: few
length: 16
D: .
J: TRBJ1-2
V: TRBV2
CDR3: CASSEARGSGGYGYTF
DNA: TGTGCCAGCAGTGAAGCGCGGGGCAGTGGTGGATATGGCTACACCTTC

size: .
length: 17
D: TRBD1
J: TRBJ2-7
V: TRBV5-1
CDR3: CASSFLQGADVTYEQYF
DNA: TGCGCCAGCAGCTTCCTACAGGGGGCCGACGTAACCTACGAGCAGTACTTC

size: .
length: 13
D: .
J: TRBJ2-7
V: TRBV27
CDR3: CASSSTGPYEQYF
DNA: TGTGCCAGCAGTTCCACAGGTCCCTACGAGCAGTACTTC

size: .
length: 14
D: TRBD1
J: TRBJ1-1
V: TRBV6-5
CDR3: CASSYSPDRGEAFF
DNA: TGTGCCAGCAGTTACTCGCCGGACAGGGGTGAAGCTTTCTTT

size: few
length: 11
D: .
J: TRBJ1-2
V: TRBV11-2
CDR3: CASSYRDGYTF
DNA: TGTGCCAGCAGCTACAGAGACGGCTACACCTTC

size: once
length: 12
D: .
J: TRBJ2-3
V: TRBV5-1
CDR3: CASSDARDTQYF
DNA: TGCGCCAGCAGCGACGCCAGGGATACGCAGTATTTT

size: .
length: 15
D: .
J: TRBJ1-5
V: TRBV6-6
CDR3: CASSIQQGGGQPQHF
DNA: TGTGCCAGCAGTATCCAGCAGGGAGGAGGACAGCCCCAGCATTTT

size: .
length: 15
D: .
J: TRBJ1-1
V: TRBV19
CDR3: CASSIDGREWTEAFF
DNA: TGTGCCAGTAGTATAGATGGGAGAGAGTGGACTGAAGCTTTCTTT

size: .
length: 14
D: .
J: TRBJ2-5
V: TRBV6-5
CDR3: CASRGQGFRETQYF
DNA: TGTGCCAGCAGGGGGCAGGGTTTTCGAGAGACCCAGTACTTC

size: once
length: 13
D: TRBD1
J: TRBJ1-2
V: TRBV30
CDR3: CAWRGQGAYGYTF
DNA: TGTGCCTGGAGAGGACAGGGGGCCTATGGCTACACCTTC

size: .
length: 17
D: .
J: TRBJ1-4
V: TRBV27
CDR3: CASSPAGPRGKDEKLFF
DNA: TGTGCCAGCAGTCCTGCCGGGCCTCGGGGTAAAGATGAAAAACTGTTTTTT

size: .
length: 13
D: TRBD1
J: TRBJ1-3
V: TRBV30
CDR3: CAWNRGFGNTIYF
DNA: TGTGCCTGGAACAGGGGATTTGGAAACACCATATATTTT

size: .
length: 13
D: .
J: TRBJ1-1
V: TRBV6-5
CDR3: CASSFLYREQAFF
DNA: TGTGCCAGCAGTTTCCTATACAGGGAGCAGGCTTTCTTT

size: .
length: 10
D: .
J: TRBJ1-1
V: TRBV20-1
CDR3: CSAPPPEAFF
DNA: TGCAGTGCTCCCCCTCCTGAAGCTTTCTTT

size: .
length: 14
D: .
J: TRBJ1-1
V: TRBV3-1/TRBV3-2
CDR3: CASSQDFVGGEAFF
DNA: TGTGCCAGCAGCCAAGATTTTGTCGGCGGAGAAGCTTTCTTT

size: .
length: 14
D: TRBD1
J: TRBJ1-2
V: TRBV29-1
CDR3: CITQGTGSNYGYTF
DNA: TGCATTACCCAAGGGACAGGTTCTAACTATGGCTACACCTTC

size: once
length: 13
D: .
J: TRBJ1-5
V: TRBV2
CDR3: CASLGTGPQPQHF
DNA: TGTGCCAGCTTGGGTACAGGGCCCCAGCCCCAGCATTTT

size: .
length: 14
D: .
J: TRBJ1-4
V: TRBV7-8
CDR3: CASSLPGTNEKLFF
DNA: TGTGCCAGCAGCTTACCCGGAACTAATGAAAAACTGTTTTTT

size: .
length: 16
D: .
J: TRBJ1-5
V: TRBV28
CDR3: CASSSLYLQGYQPQHF
DNA: TGTGCCAGCAGTTCGCTTTATCTACAGGGATATCAGCCCCAGCATTTT

size: .
length: 14
D: .
J: TRBJ1-4
V: TRBV28
CDR3: CASSLGGANEKLFF
DNA: TGTGCCAGCAGTTTGGGCGGGGCTAACGAAAAACTGTTTTTT

size: .
length: 12
D: .
J: TRBJ1-1
V: TRBV29-1
CDR3: CSVLLPGTEAFF
DNA: TGCAGCGTTTTGTTGCCGGGCACTGAAGCTTTCTTT

size: .
length: 14
D: TRBD2
J: TRBJ2-3
V: TRBV28
CDR3: CASRSGGALDTQYF
DNA: TGTGCCAGCAGGAGCGGGGGGGCCTTGGATACGCAGTATTTT

size: .
length: 13
D: .
J: TRBJ1-2
V: TRBV7-9
CDR3: CASSSSDRHGYTF
DNA: TGTGCCAGCAGCTCTTCAGACAGGCATGGCTACACCTTC

size: .
length: 14
D: .
J: TRBJ2-7
V: TRBV7-9
CDR3: CASSLDGGSYEQYF
DNA: TGTGCCAGCAGCTTAGATGGGGGGTCCTACGAGCAGTACTTC

size: .
length: 13
D: TRBD2
J: TRBJ2-3
V: TRBV19
CDR3: CASLAGGRDTQYF
DNA: TGTGCCAGTTTGGCGGGGGGGAGGGATACGCAGTATTTT

size: once
length: 16
D: TRBD1
J: TRBJ1-6
V: TRBV11-2
CDR3: CASSPRDNRGMSPLHF
DNA: TGTGCCAGCAGCCCTAGAGATAACAGGGGTATGTCACCCCTCCACTTT

size: .
length: 11
D: .
J: TRBJ2-7
V: TRBV6-6
CDR3: CASGTVNEQYF
DNA: TGTGCCAGCGGAACAGTGAACGAGCAGTACTTC

size: .
length: 16
D: TRBD1
J: TRBJ2-4
V: TRBV3-1/TRBV3-2
CDR3: CASSLLTGLAKNIQYF
DNA: TGTGCCAGCAGCCTGCTGACAGGGCTAGCCAAAAACATTCAGTACTTC

size: .
length: 14
D: .
J: TRBJ1-5
V: TRBV7-2
CDR3: CASSTQLINQPQHF
DNA: TGTGCCAGCAGCACCCAACTAATTAACCAGCCCCAGCATTTT

size: .
length: 13
D: .
J: TRBJ1-3
V: TRBV2
CDR3: CASKGLNGNTIYF
DNA: TGTGCCAGCAAGGGGCTAAATGGAAACACCATATATTTT

size: .
length: 16
D: TRBD1
J: TRBJ2-2
V: TRBV18
CDR3: CASSPRTGANTGELFF
DNA: TGTGCCAGCTCACCACGGACAGGCGCGAACACCGGGGAGCTGTTTTTT

size: .
length: 14
D: .
J: TRBJ2-3
V: TRBV7-3
CDR3: CASSADRHTDTQYF
DNA: TGTGCCAGCAGCGCCGACAGGCACACAGATACGCAGTATTTT

size: .
length: 15
D: .
J: TRBJ2-4
V: TRBV9
CDR3: CASSARGWDKNIQYF
DNA: TGTGCCAGCAGCGCGCGCGGGTGGGACAAAAACATTCAGTACTTC

size: .
length: 11
D: .
J: TRBJ1-1
V: TRBV6-5
CDR3: CASRQGPEAFF
DNA: TGTGCCAGCAGACAGGGTCCTGAAGCTTTCTTT

size: .
length: 16
D: .
J: TRBJ2-2
V: TRBV5-5
CDR3: CASSFSAATNTGELFF
DNA: TGTGCCAGCAGCTTTTCTGCGGCGACGAACACCGGGGAGCTGTTTTTT

size: .
length: 11
D: .
J: TRBJ2-3
V: TRBV30
CDR3: CAFSGTDTQYF
DNA: TGTGCCTTCTCAGGGACAGATACGCAGTATTTT

size: .
length: 14
D: .
J: TRBJ1-2
V: TRBV6-5
CDR3: CASRPFTGKYGYTF
DNA: TGTGCCAGCAGACCTTTCACAGGGAAATATGGCTACACCTTC

size: .
length: 12
D: .
J: TRBJ2-5
V: TRBV24-1
CDR3: CATSDEGETQYF
DNA: TGTGCCACCAGTGATGAGGGAGAGACCCAGTACTTC

size: .
length: 14
D: .
J: TRBJ1-1
V: TRBV7-8
CDR3: CASSLVTGNTEAFF
DNA: TGTGCCAGCAGCTTAGTAACAGGGAACACTGAAGCTTTCTTT

size: .
length: 14
D: TRBD1
J: TRBJ1-2
V: TRBV18
CDR3: CASSPRQGGYGYTF
DNA: TGTGCCAGCTCACCACGACAGGGGGGGTATGGCTACACCTTC

size: .
length: 17
D: .
J: TRBJ1-3
V: TRBV11-2
CDR3: CASSLSRPTGSGNTIYF
DNA: TGTGCCAGCAGCTTAAGCCGTCCTACAGGCTCTGGAAACACCATATATTTT

size: few
length: 14
D: TRBD1
J: TRBJ1-5
V: TRBV13
CDR3: CASSFTGEDQPQHF
DNA: TGTGCCAGCAGTTTCACAGGGGAGGATCAGCCCCAGCATTTT

size: .
length: 15
D: .
J: TRBJ1-6
V: TRBV2
CDR3: CASSEWNSLNSPLHF
DNA: TGTGCCAGCAGTGAGTGGAACAGCCTTAATTCACCCCTCCACTTT

size: once
length: 15
D: .
J: TRBJ1-2
V: TRBV5-1
CDR3: CASSLRGQGNYGYTF
DNA: TGCGCCAGCAGCTTGAGGGGCCAGGGGAACTATGGCTACACCTTC

size: .
length: 15
D: .
J: TRBJ2-3
V: TRBV28
CDR3: CASSYRGGGTDTQYF
DNA: TGTGCCAGCAGTTACAGGGGAGGAGGCACAGATACGCAGTATTTT

size: .
length: 14
D: .
J: TRBJ1-6
V: TRBV13
CDR3: CASSSGGRNSPLHF
DNA: TGTGCCAGCAGCTCGGGGGGGAGAAATTCACCCCTCCACTTT

size: .
length: 13
D: .
J: TRBJ1-6
V: TRBV28
CDR3: CASSGDQRSPLHF
DNA: TGTGCCAGCAGTGGAGATCAGCGCTCACCCCTCCACTTT

size: .
length: 16
D: TRBD1
J: TRBJ2-3
V: TRBV29-1
CDR3: CSASHSGTGGTDTQYF
DNA: TGCAGCGCCTCACACTCGGGGACAGGGGGGACAGATACGCAGTATTTT

size: .
length: 13
D: .
J: TRBJ1-5
V: TRBV5-1
CDR3: CASSLSGKEPQHF
DNA: TGCGCCAGCAGCTTGTCGGGTAAGGAGCCCCAGCATTTT

size: few
length: 15
D: TRBD1
J: TRBJ1-6
V: TRBV9
CDR3: CASSVEPTGDSPLHF
DNA: TGTGCCAGCAGCGTAGAGCCGACAGGGGATTCACCCCTCCACTTT

size: .
length: 15
D: .
J: TRBJ2-7
V: TRBV18
CDR3: CASSQPGLSSYEQYF
DNA: TGTGCCAGCTCCCAACCGGGACTGAGCTCCTACGAGCAGTACTTC

size: .
length: 12
D: .
J: TRBJ1-1
V: TRBV3-1/TRBV3-2
CDR3: CASSPGDTEAFF
DNA: TGTGCCAGCAGCCCAGGGGACACTGAAGCTTTCTTT